The clone carrying this TCR beta chain came up a few times. The source of the sample is a study of cytomegalovirus exposure and HLA in healthy donors. The CDR3 covers 18 residues. J was trimmed by 5 bases and V by 0 bases; bases with no gene match: 12. The germline V gene encodes CDR1 WSHSY and CDR2 SAAADI. A multiplex PCR was run with 60 Vbeta primers and 13 Jbeta primers. Assay: immunoSEQ multiplex PCR; the TCRdb copy retains only in-frame clones and omits some. The data hold around 150,000 clones, with 60% to 80% observed a single time. This clonotype was sampled from a woman in her 50s in good health and CMV-seropositive. Sequencing was performed on PBMCs. The rearrangement joins TRBV10-2 to TRBJ2-5; 10 bases map to TRBD2. The CDR3 sequence: CASSESFASGSRSETQYF. Here the CDR3 DNA reads TGCGCCAGCAGTGAGTCGTTTGCTAGCGGGAGTAGGTCGGAGACCCAGTACTTC.